These 25 T cell receptor beta chains were all obtained from the same sample, sequenced in a study of blood T cell repertoires in COVID-19. The data were produced by immunoSEQ multiplex PCR, yet TCRdb's version contains in-frame clones alone and is incomplete. The sample consists of a few hundred thousand clones, approximately 87% of them appearing once. Sequencing was performed on PBMCs or T cells enriched from blood (not recorded which). The receptor set was obtained from a middle-aged man in a cohort exposed to, infected with or recovered from COVID-19 (not recorded which).

The chain has TRBV29-1 and TRBJ1-1; possible D gene TRBD1, 6 bases. The V and J ends lost 4 bases and 0 bases respectively, with 15 bases between them. The CDR3 length is 15 residues. Germline V gene sequence: CDR1 SQVTM, CDR2 ANQGSEA. The DNA of the CDR3 is TGCAGCGTTGGGGCCCCCGGGACACTGAACACTGAAGCTTTCTTT. It encodes CSVGAPGTLNTEAFF.

The rearrangement links TRBV7-8 to TRBJ2-7; weak D call: TRBD1 (5 bases). V lost 2 bases and J lost 5, with 7 bases in between. Germline lookup yields CDR1 SGHVS and CDR2 FQNEAQ. The CDR3 spans 12 residues. CDR3 loop: CASSLRQNEQYF. The DNA of the CDR3 is TGTGCCAGCAGCTTACGACAGAACGAGCAGTACTTC.

The count of this clone is one. The J gene is TRBJ2-1, the V gene TRBV18; TRBD2 matches 11 bases. The CDR3 covers 17 residues. V was pared by 1 base and J by 9 bases, with 11 bases of the junction left unmatched. Germline CDR1 reads KGHSH; CDR2 reads LQKENI. CDR3 region: CASSPQPTSGIGSEQFF. The CDR3 DNA reads as TGTGCCAGCTCACCACAACCGACTAGCGGGATAGGAAGTGAGCAGTTCTTC.

V usage is TRBV6-5 and J usage is TRBJ1-5; perhaps TRBD1 as D (6 bases). Trimming took 6 bases from V and 4 from J, leaving 16 bases between them. The germline CDR1 and CDR2 sequences are MNHEY and SVGAGI. The CDR3 length is 15 residues. CDR3 loop: CASSQPGQINQPQHF. The CDR3 nucleotides read TGTGCCAGCAGCCAACCCGGACAGATTAATCAGCCCCAGCATTTT.

The genes are TRBV7-2 and TRBJ2-7, with TRBD2 identical over 7 bases. With V trimmed by 6 bases and J by 4 bases, 12 bases remained unmatched. CDR3 length: 15 residues. Germline CDR1 reads SGHTA; CDR2 reads FQGNSA. CDR3: CASSKEAGVGYEQYF. CDR3 in DNA: TGTGCCAGCAGTAAGGAGGCGGGAGTGGGGTACGAGCAGTACTTC.

The gene calls are TRBV30 and TRBJ2-3, with TRBD2 identical over 10 bases. Germline CDR1 reads GTSNPN; CDR2 reads SVGIG (reference sequence). The CDR3 totals 16 residues. V was clipped by 2 bases and J by 1 base; unmatched bases: 6. CDR3 amino acids: CAWSRAGGWGTDTQYF. CDR3 nucleotide sequence: TGTGCCTGGAGTCGAGCGGGAGGGTGGGGCACAGATACGCAGTATTTT.

The chain has TRBV18 and TRBJ2-2; TRBD1 matches at 8 bases. The CDR3 runs 15 residues. V gave up 3 bases and J gave up 7 bases; unmatched junction bases: 7. Germline loops: CDR1 KGHSH, CDR2 LQKENI. The CDR3 is CASSPTDRVGGELFF. The CDR3 coding sequence is TGTGCCAGCTCACCGACGGACAGGGTCGGCGGGGAGCTGTTTTTT.

The rearrangement links TRBV7-8 to TRBJ2-2; D unclear. Germline CDR1 is SGHVS and CDR2 is FQNEAQ. Trimming cost V 2 bases and J 4 bases, with 14 bases left between them. CDR3 length: 16 amino acids. The CDR3 sequence: CASSLSYALVTGELFF. CDR3 in DNA: TGTGCCAGCAGCTTAAGTTATGCGTTGGTCACCGGGGAGCTGTTTTTT.

The chain links TRBV15 to TRBJ2-1, with 9 bases lining up with TRBD2. CDR1 LNHNV and CDR2 YYDKDF come from the germline V gene (reference sequence). V was clipped by 1 base and J by 15 bases; unmatched bases: 4. The CDR3 loop spans 12 amino acids. CDR3 sequence (DNA): TGTGCCACCAGCAGAGCTAGCGGGACGCCGTTCTTC. Amino acids: CATSRASGTPFF.

This chain links TRBV10-1 with TRBJ2-3, with 13 bases aligning to TRBD2. Germline CDR1 is WNHNN and CDR2 is SYGVQD (reference sequence). The CDR3 contains 16 residues. J lost 4 bases, V lost 6 bases, and 7 bases had no gene match. DNA for the CDR3: TGCGCCAGCAGCCGGACTAGCGGGAGAGGTGCAGATACGCAGTATTTT. It specifies CASSRTSGRGADTQYF.

This sequence joins TRBV11-2 and TRBJ1-3, with D perhaps matching TRBD1 (5 bases). V was pared by 1 base and J by 7 bases, with 14 bases between. This CDR3 is built from 15 residues. CDR1 is SGHAT and CDR2 is FQNNGV in the germline V gene. CDR3 bases: TGTGCCAGCAGCTTAGTGGAAGGGCCAGGGAACACCATATATTTT. It yields the protein CASSLVEGPGNTIYF.

V is TRBV19 and J is TRBJ2-1; TRBD1 aligns across 9 bases. V lost 8 bases to trimming and J lost 8 bases; unmatched junction nucleotides: 10. The germline V gene has CDR1 LNHDA and CDR2 SQIVND (reference sequence). There are 14 residues in the CDR3. The CDR3 reads CASRGQGKGHEQFF. CDR3 DNA sequence: TGTGCCAGTCGCGGACAGGGGAAGGGGCATGAGCAGTTCTTC.

The chain uses TRBV7-9 and TRBJ1-1, with TRBD1 matching over 8 bases. CDR1 is SEHNR, CDR2 FQNEAQ, per germline (reference sequence). This CDR3 has 17 amino acids. The trim removed 3 bases at V and 3 bases at J, leaving 12 bases unmatched. In DNA form, the CDR3 reads TGTGCCAGCAGCTTTGGACAGGGACCCCTGAGGGACACTGAAGCTTTCTTT. Its protein product is CASSFGQGPLRDTEAFF.

The chain uses TRBV6-2 or TRBV6-3 and TRBJ2-5, with 8 bases identical to TRBD2. J was trimmed by 4 bases and V by 4 bases; bases with no gene match: 14. Germline assignment: CDR1 MNHEY and CDR2 SVGEGT. The CDR3 consists of 17 residues. The CDR3 loop reads CASSSGRGSGIRETQYF. In DNA form, the CDR3 reads TGTGCCAGCAGTTCAGGCCGGGGTAGCGGGATTAGAGAGACCCAGTACTTC.

The genes are TRBV11-2 and TRBJ2-3; 12 bases are a match to TRBD2. This CDR3 spans 15 amino acids. The trim removed 5 bases at V and 3 bases at J, leaving 3 bases unmatched. The V gene's germline CDR1 is SGHAT and CDR2 FQNNGV. CDR3 amino acids: CASSATSGRTDTQYF. In DNA form, the CDR3 reads TGTGCCAGCAGCGCGACTAGCGGGAGAACAGATACGCAGTATTTT.

This rearrangement joins TRBV11-3 to TRBJ2-1, with D tentatively TRBD1 (6 bases). Trimming shortened V by 3 bases and J by 0 bases, and 12 bases separated the two germline ends. The CDR3 length is 16 residues. The germline CDR1 and CDR2 sequences are SGHNT and YENEEA. The CDR3 region is CASSFGGHSSYNEQFF. The CDR3 coding sequence is TGTGCCAGCAGCTTTGGGGGCCATAGCTCCTACAATGAGCAGTTCTTC.

V gene TRBV28 combines with J gene TRBJ1-5, with 10 bases lining up with TRBD1. The CDR3 runs to 18 residues. V gave up 3 bases and J gave up 5 bases; unmatched junction bases: 13. Germline V CDR1 and CDR2: MDHEN, SYDVKM. CDR3 DNA: TGTGCCAGCAGTTTTCAGGGTTGGGGACAGGGGCCGGATCAGCCCCAGCATTTT. It translates to CASSFQGWGQGPDQPQHF. Looking up the rest from reference TRBV28 and TRBJ1-5 gives the full variable domain: DVKVTQSSRYLVKRTGEKVFLECVQDMDHENMFWYRQDPGLGLRLIYFSYDVKMKEKGDIPEGYSVSREKKERFSLILESASTNQTSMYLCASSFQGWGQGPDQPQHFGDGTRLSIL.

Only a few counts were recorded for this clone. The chain joins TRBV30 to TRBJ2-2; D call uncertain. Germline CDR1 and CDR2: GTSNPN and SVGIG (reference sequence). V lost 0 bases, J lost 6 bases, and 8 bases lay in between. The CDR3 is made up of 13 amino acids. CDR3 loop: CAWSVGRAGELFF. Here the CDR3 DNA reads TGTGCCTGGAGTGTAGGCCGGGCCGGGGAGCTGTTTTTT.

This chain joins TRBV12-5 and TRBJ2-4, with D tentatively TRBD2 (5 bases). Trimming cost V 6 bases and J 0 bases, with 12 bases left between them. Germline V gene sequence: CDR1 LGHNT, CDR2 FRNRAP. The CDR3 extends over 15 amino acids. In DNA form, the CDR3 reads TGTGCTAGTGGACCGGGATGGCAAGCCAAAAACATTCAGTACTTC. Amino acids: CASGPGWQAKNIQYF.

The sample holds a few counts of this clone. This sequence joins TRBV7-9 and TRBJ1-2; D unclear. Trimming stripped 3 bases from V and 2 bases from J, with 7 bases between. The CDR3 has 13 residues. Germline lookup yields CDR1 SEHNR and CDR2 FQNEAQ (reference sequence). In nucleotides, the CDR3 is TGTGCCAGCAGCTTTGGGGAGAACTATGGCTACACCTTC. Amino acid sequence: CASSFGENYGYTF.

This chain uses TRBV25-1 with TRBJ2-1; 7 bases are shared with TRBD2. Germline V gene data show CDR1 as MGHDK and CDR2 as SYGVNS. V lost 7 bases and J lost 5; bases outside the gene matches: 11. CDR3 length: 15 residues. The CDR3 DNA is TGTGCCAGCAATAGTGCGGGAGCGACCAACAATGAGCAGTTCTTC. Translating gives CASNSAGATNNEQFF.

The chain recombines TRBV9 with TRBJ2-7, with 11 bases fitting TRBD2. The CDR3 loop spans 18 amino acids. Unmatched junction bases numbered 13, after V lost 4 bases and J lost 1 base. Germline loops: CDR1 SGDLS, CDR2 YYNGEE. CDR3 loop: CASSPTGLAGAFSYEQYF. CDR3 nucleotide sequence: TGTGCCAGCAGCCCTACCGGACTAGCGGGTGCTTTTTCCTACGAGCAGTACTTC.

This chain's CDR3 is CASSSTDGRTRETQYF. In DNA, the CDR3 is TGTGCCAGCAGCTCGACGGACGGTAGAACTAGGGAGACCCAGTACTTC. The chain combines TRBV9 with TRBJ2-5; D perhaps matches TRBD2 (5 bases). The CDR3 sequence is 16 residues long. The germline V gene encodes CDR1 SGDLS and CDR2 YYNGEE. V lost 4 bases to trimming and J lost 5 bases, with 21 bases between them.

The V and J genes are TRBV27 and TRBJ1-2, with a possible D match to TRBD1 (5 bases). Germline lookup yields CDR1 MNHEY and CDR2 SMNVEV (reference sequence). The length of the CDR3 is 14 residues. V was shortened by 0 bases and J by 4 bases, with 9 bases between the two germline ends. CDR3 amino acids: CASSLSGQVYGYTF. Written as DNA, the CDR3 is TGTGCCAGCAGTTTATCGGGGCAGGTCTATGGCTACACCTTC.

The V gene is TRBV6-5, the J gene TRBJ1-1; 7 nucleotides agree with TRBD1. Germline CDR1 MNHEY, CDR2 SVGAGI. The CDR3 totals 15 residues. Trimming removed 1 base from V and 1 base from J; junction bases left unmatched: 3. CDR3 sequence reads: CASSYLGTANTEAFF. CDR3 DNA: TGTGCCAGCAGTTACTTGGGGACAGCGAACACTGAAGCTTTCTTT.